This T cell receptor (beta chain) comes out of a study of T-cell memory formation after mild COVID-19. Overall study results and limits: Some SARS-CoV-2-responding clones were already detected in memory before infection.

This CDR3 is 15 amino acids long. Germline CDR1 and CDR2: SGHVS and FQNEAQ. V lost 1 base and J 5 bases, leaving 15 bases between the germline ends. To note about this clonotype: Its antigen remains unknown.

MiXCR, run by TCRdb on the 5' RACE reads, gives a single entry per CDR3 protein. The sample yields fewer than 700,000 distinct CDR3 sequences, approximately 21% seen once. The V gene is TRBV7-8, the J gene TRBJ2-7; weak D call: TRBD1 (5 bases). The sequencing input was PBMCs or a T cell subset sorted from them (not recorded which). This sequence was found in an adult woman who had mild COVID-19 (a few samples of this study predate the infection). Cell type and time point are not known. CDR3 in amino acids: CASSLGGVRVNEQYF. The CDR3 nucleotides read TGTGCCAGCAGCTTAGGAGGTGTCAGGGTTAACGAGCAGTACTTC.